The rows below give T cell receptor beta chains drawn from one sample of a study of T cell changes during pregnancy in multiple sclerosis. Profiled with immunoSEQ multiplex PCR; TCRdb holds only in-frame clones, not every one. The data contain 65,000 to 70,000 clones, 91% of them seen just once; the ten biggest clones take up 2% to 2.5%. The sample here was peripheral blood, taken in the first trimester of pregnancy. These TCRs come from a female donor with multiple sclerosis, enrolled in a pregnancy study. The CDR3 runs from the conserved cysteine through the conserved F or W. A D gene is named only where the DNA matches it firmly. For some rows the clone size is stated as once, few or many, or as a class when expanded; others skip it.

V: TRBV19
size: -
J: TRBJ2-1
D: TRBD1
DNA: TGTGCCAGTAGTAGGCCCGGGACAGGGAGACGCAATGAGCAGTTCTTC
CDR3: CASSRPGTGRRNEQFF

V: TRBV2
size: once
J: TRBJ2-3
D: TRBD1
DNA: TGTGCCAGCGGTAGGACAGGGGGAGGCACAGATACGCAGTATTTT
CDR3: CASGRTGGGTDTQYF

V: TRBV19
size: -
J: TRBJ2-2
D: -
DNA: TGTGCCAGTAGTATGGGTAGGGAGGCCGGGGAGCTGTTTTTT
CDR3: CASSMGREAGELFF

V: TRBV25-1
size: -
J: TRBJ2-2
D: -
DNA: TGTGCCAGCAGTGAAAATCGGGGAAACACCGGGGAGCTGTTTTTT
CDR3: CASSENRGNTGELFF

V: TRBV2
size: -
J: TRBJ2-2
D: TRBD2
DNA: TGTGCCAGCAGTGAACCGGGGGTGCTAGCGGGAGACTACACCGGGGAGCTGTTTTTT
CDR3: CASSEPGVLAGDYTGELFF

V: TRBV5-1
size: -
J: TRBJ1-6
D: -
DNA: TGCGCCAGCAGCTTGACCCAGGGGTCCTATAATTCACCCCTCTACTTT
CDR3: CASSLTQGSYNSPLYF

V: TRBV19
size: -
J: TRBJ1-2
D: TRBD1
DNA: TGTGCCAGTAGTCCCAGCCTGGGGACAGCTTATGGCTACACCTTC
CDR3: CASSPSLGTAYGYTF

V: TRBV1
size: -
J: TRBJ1-1
D: -
DNA: TGCACCAGCAGCCAAGAATCGAGGTGTCGGTGTCTGGACACTGAAGCTTTCTTT
CDR3: CTSSQESRCRCLDTEAFF

V: TRBV6-5
size: -
J: TRBJ2-7
D: -
DNA: TGTGCCAGCAGTTCCCCGAGGGTTACTCTTTACGAGCAGTACTTC
CDR3: CASSSPRVTLYEQYF

V: TRBV27
size: -
J: TRBJ2-1
D: -
DNA: TGTGCCAGCAGTTCTCCCTCGGGTAGCGCCTCCTACAATGAGCAGTTCTTC
CDR3: CASSSPSGSASYNEQFF

V: TRBV5-4
size: -
J: TRBJ1-4
D: TRBD1
DNA: TGTGCCAGCAGCTTGGCCCAGAGACAGGGTGAAGAAAAACTGTTTTTT
CDR3: CASSLAQRQGEEKLFF

V: TRBV28
size: -
J: TRBJ2-7
D: -
DNA: TGTGCCAGCAGAGGTAGGGGCATCAAGCAGTACTTC
CDR3: CASRGRGIKQYF

V: TRBV18
size: once
J: TRBJ1-2
D: -
DNA: TGTGCCAGCTCACCATCGACATACCCCGCCGGCGGCTACACCTTC
CDR3: CASSPSTYPAGGYTF

V: TRBV6-5
size: -
J: TRBJ2-7
D: -
DNA: TGTGCCAGCGGGTCGGGTGGAAGTTTTTACGAGCAGTACTTC
CDR3: CASGSGGSFYEQYF

V: TRBV5-5
size: -
J: TRBJ2-2
D: -
DNA: TGTGCCAGCAGTTTCTGGAGCGAGGAGTCCGGGGAGCTGTTTTTT
CDR3: CASSFWSEESGELFF

V: TRBV6-1
size: -
J: TRBJ1-5
D: TRBD1
DNA: TGTGCCAGCAGTGAAGCGGGACAGCAAAATCAGCCCCAGCATTTT
CDR3: CASSEAGQQNQPQHF

V: TRBV29-1
size: -
J: TRBJ2-2
D: -
DNA: TGCAGCGCCTACGGTCCAGGGATCGGGGAGCTGTTTTTT
CDR3: CSAYGPGIGELFF

V: TRBV2
size: -
J: TRBJ2-5
D: -
DNA: TGTGCCAGCAGTGAAAACGAGGGTCAGCAAGAGACCCAGTACTTC
CDR3: CASSENEGQQETQYF

V: TRBV5-1
size: -
J: TRBJ1-6
D: -
DNA: TGCGCCAGCAGCTTGACGGTGATCGATAATTCACCCCTCCACTTT
CDR3: CASSLTVIDNSPLHF